The following is a TCR beta chain sequence with its context. Its specificity is unknown. This sample was included in a study of blood T cells in healthy people across ages. The trim removed 5 bases at V and 6 bases at J, leaving 22 bases unmatched. CDR1 and CDR2 from the germline V gene are SEHNR and FQNEAQ (reference sequence). This CDR3 region has 19 residues. A second 7 to 11 cycle PCR used barcoded and J-beta primers. TCRdb reprocessed the 5' RACE reads with MiXCR, giving one entry per CDR3 protein. Of 950,000 to 1,200,000 distinct CDR3 sequences detected, less than 45% appear once; the ten largest clones hold around 13%. Study results and limitations: It was found that TCR beta diversity correlated strongly with the percentage of naive T cells.

The TCR comes from a man younger than 35 in good health. The specimen was blood. The chain employs TRBV7-9 and TRBJ1-2; the match to TRBD1 covers 9 bases. The CDR3 loop reads CASSPMGRDRDFHRNGYTF. The CDR3 DNA reads as TGTGCCAGCAGCCCAATGGGGCGGGACAGGGACTTTCATAGAAATGGCTACACCTTC.